This TCR beta chain was sequenced for a study of blood T cell repertoires in COVID-19. The overall study: The study drew acute and convalescent COVID-19 samples from the United States, Italy and Spain.

Germline loops: CDR1 LNHDA, CDR2 SQIVND (reference sequence). V was clipped by 10 bases and J by 0 bases, with 24 bases between them. The CDR3 contains 18 residues. Authors' methods: Reference gene primer amplification in the assay estimated nucleated cell counts. TCRdb keeps only in-frame clones here, not all; method: immunoSEQ multiplex PCR. V and J calls and clone size are those listed in that table; D and trimming were worked out from the DNA. Here the sample spans fewer than 400,000 clones, 80% to 90% being singletons. Participants were aged about 18 to 89 years from more than 20 US areas. Categorization into cohorts depended on clinical history that participants reported.

The rearrangement joins TRBV19 to TRBJ1-4, with D possibly TRBD1 on 5 matching bases. The TCR sequence derives from a young man who had recovered from COVID-19. Sequencing used PBMCs or T cells enriched from blood (not recorded which). CDR3 in DNA: TGTGCCACAGGGAGACCAATAATGAGGAGGGCAACTAATGAAAAACTGTTTTTT. Its protein product is CATGRPIMRRATNEKLFF.